These 14 T cell receptor beta chains originate from one sample sequenced in a study of cytotoxic CD8 clonotypes in ibrutinib-treated CLL (dated by TCRdb to 2020 to 2022). Library prep was done by the immunoSEQ multiplex PCR assay. Entries here come from immuneACCESS through TCRdb and include only in-frame sequences with V and J called. Some clones fail to appear in such tables; in the studies checked, an unresolved V gene covers under half of the shortfall, and the cause of the remainder is unknown. Here the sample has over 120,000 clones; 70% to 90% occur a single time. The ten top clones hold 6.5% to 8% of the sample. This specimen consisted of PBMCs, obtained after 36 months of ibrutinib treatment. These receptors were taken from a human donor with chronic lymphocytic leukemia.

The rearrangement joins TRBV6-7 to TRBJ2-7, with D unclear. TRBV6-7 is known as an ORF, though its function is uncertain. Trimming shortened V by 7 bases and J by 4 bases, and 5 bases separated the two germline ends. CDR3 length: 10 amino acids. CDR3 sequence (DNA): TGTGCCAGCATTCAATACGAGCAGTACTTC. This gives the protein CASIQYEQYF.

The V call is TRBV13, the J call TRBJ2-5, with no clear D. The CDR3 spans 16 residues. Germline lookup yields CDR1 PRHDT and CDR2 FYEKMQ (reference sequence). Between the trimmed V and J ends, which lost 2 bases and 5 bases, there was a span of 18 bases. The CDR3 here is CASSLFSDPRGETQYF. The CDR3 nucleotides read TGTGCCAGCAGCTTATTTTCGGACCCCCGTGGGGAGACCCAGTACTTC.

This clone was detected a few times. This rearrangement joins TRBV18 to TRBJ1-1; 7 nucleotides align to TRBD1. Germline CDR1 is KGHSH and CDR2 is LQKENI. CDR3 length equals 18 residues. J was trimmed by 1 base and V by 5 bases; bases with no gene match: 16. This CDR3 is CASSSSRVRGQGNTEAFF. The CDR3, as DNA: TGTGCCAGCTCATCATCCCGGGTAAGGGGGCAAGGGAACACTGAAGCTTTCTTT.

This clone was picked up a small number of times. The chain has TRBV4-1 and TRBJ2-3; D gene uncertain. V lost 0 bases and J lost 5, with 9 bases in between. CDR3 length: 14 amino acids. Germline V gene lookup returns CDR1 MGHRA and CDR2 YSYEKL. As DNA, the CDR3 is TGCGCCAGCAGCCAAGAGGGCTCAGTAGATACGCAGTATTTT. Translation: CASSQEGSVDTQYF.

This clone was seen a handful of times. The chain's CDR3 is CASSFPTGNYNEQFF. As DNA, the CDR3 is TGTGCCAGCAGTTTCCCGACAGGGAACTACAATGAGCAGTTCTTC. The chain combines TRBV28 with TRBJ2-1, with 7 bases identical to TRBD1. The CDR3 is 15 residues long. The V gene's germline CDR1 is MDHEN and CDR2 SYDVKM. The J segment lost 3 bases and the V segment lost 3 bases, leaving 5 bases of the junction unmatched.

This chain connects TRBV27 to TRBJ1-1, with D unclear. The germline V and J ends were trimmed by 2 bases and 4 bases, with 11 bases remaining between them. Germline CDR1 is MNHEY and CDR2 is SMNVEV (reference sequence). This CDR3 comprises 14 residues. The CDR3 sequence: CASSLAQRGTEAFF. The CDR3 DNA follows: TGTGCCAGCAGTTTAGCCCAACGGGGCACTGAAGCTTTCTTT.

This clone appeared a few times. The chain has TRBV4-1 and TRBJ1-5, with D perhaps TRBD1 (5 bases). V lost 1 base and J lost 7, with 11 bases in between. Germline CDR1 is MGHRA and CDR2 is YSYEKL. The CDR3 is 14 amino acids. This chain's CDR3 is CASSQVHGAQPQHF. CDR3 nucleotide sequence: TGCGCCAGCAGCCAAGTTCACGGGGCCCAGCCCCAGCATTTT.

This clone was recorded only once. The chain combines TRBV7-9 with TRBJ2-1, with D perhaps TRBD2 (6 bases). The germline V gene has CDR1 SEHNR and CDR2 FQNEAQ (reference sequence). Deletions cut 5 bases from V and 0 bases from J, with 11 bases between. The CDR3 has 15 amino acids. CDR3 amino acids: CASSRRLGSYNEQFF. CDR3 nucleotides: TGTGCCAGCAGCCGTCGACTAGGCTCCTACAATGAGCAGTTCTTC.

The V and J genes are TRBV6-5 and TRBJ1-1; 10 positions agree with TRBD1. The CDR3 contains 15 residues. From germline, CDR1 is MNHEY and CDR2 SVGAGI. J gave up 3 bases and V 6 bases, and 7 bases lay outside the gene matches. This CDR3 is CASRREGQGYTEAFF. The CDR3 DNA sequence: TGTGCCAGCAGAAGGGAGGGACAGGGGTACACTGAAGCTTTCTTT.

V gene TRBV12-5 combines with J gene TRBJ2-5, with 7 positions matching TRBD1. The CDR3 covers 16 residues. Germline V CDR1 and CDR2: LGHNT, FRNRAP. After removal of 6 bases from V and 3 bases from J, the junction contained 13 bases not matched to a gene. DNA of the CDR3: TGTGCTAGTGGAACTGGACGCCGACAGGGAGAAGAGACCCAGTACTTC. Its protein product is CASGTGRRQGEETQYF.

This clone was observed many times. Other DNA sequences in this specimen translate into the identical CDR3. The J gene is TRBJ1-5, the V gene TRBV28, with D perhaps matching TRBD1 (6 bases). In germline, CDR1 is MDHEN, CDR2 SYDVKM. V shed 7 bases and J shed 1 base, with 11 bases lying between them. The CDR3 spans 14 residues. The CDR3, as DNA: TGTGCCAGCACCAGGGGAGGGAGCAATCAGCCCCAGCATTTT. Its protein product is CASTRGGSNQPQHF.

The V and J genes are TRBV15 and TRBJ1-6; TRBD1 matches at 7 bases. Germline values: CDR1 LNHNV, CDR2 YYDKDF (reference sequence). The trim removed 5 bases at V and 10 bases at J, leaving 8 bases unmatched. This CDR3 spans 14 amino acids. The CDR3 loop reads CATSRPGQWSPLHF. CDR3 in DNA: TGTGCCACCAGCCGACCGGGACAGTGGTCACCCCTCCACTTT.

The J gene is TRBJ1-2, the V gene TRBV30; D is unresolved. The CDR3 has 13 amino acids. V lost 4 bases and J 5 bases, leaving 14 bases between the germline ends. Germline V CDR1 and CDR2: GTSNPN, SVGIG (reference sequence). The chain's CDR3 is CAWTKWSLYGYTF. The CDR3 nucleotides are TGTGCCTGGACAAAATGGTCCCTATATGGCTACACCTTC.

In this sample, this clone turned up once. The rearrangement links TRBV2 to TRBJ2-5; 10 bases agree with TRBD1. The CDR3 length is 14 residues. Looked up from germline, CDR1 is SNHLY and CDR2 is FYNNEI. The ends lost 6 bases at V and 5 bases at J; junction bases unmatched: 6. CDR3 loop: CASSRDRGTETQYF. The DNA for the CDR3 is TGTGCCAGCAGCCGGGACAGGGGTACGGAGACCCAGTACTTC.